The 2 T cell receptor beta chains in this list originate from one sample, sequenced in a study of post-analysis software for immune sequencing data. These TCRs are of unknown antigen specificity. Unique molecular identifiers were carried by the TCR beta cDNA libraries. One entry per CDR3 protein, called by TCRdb with MiXCR from the PCR reads. The table records hundreds of thousands of distinct CDR3 sequences, roughly 45% of them present only once. Overall study findings and caveats: Several TRBV segments were more frequent in patients than controls; TRBV5-6, TRBV5-1 and TRBV20-1 belonged to this group.

Sequences were obtained from blood. The receptors come from a girl aged 10-17 years with multiple sclerosis.

Only a few counts were recorded for this clonotype. This chain connects TRBV14 to TRBJ2-5; no definite D call. V lost 1 base and J lost 4, with 7 bases in between. This CDR3 is built from 13 residues. Per the germline V gene, CDR1 is SGHDN and CDR2 is FVKESK. DNA for the CDR3: TGTGCCAGCAGCCAAGGTTGGGGAGAGACCCAGTACTTC. Protein: CASSQGWGETQYF.

J is TRBJ2-7 and V is TRBV10-3; 7 nucleotides align to TRBD1. Trimming removed 5 bases from V and 6 bases from J; junction bases left unmatched: 4. Germline V gives CDR1 ENHRY, CDR2 SYGVKD. The CDR3 runs 12 residues. The CDR3 protein is CAISPQGSEQYF. The CDR3 coding sequence is TGTGCCATCAGTCCACAGGGGAGCGAGCAGTACTTC.